The next 7 T cell receptor beta chains were all read from a single sample in a study of blood T cell repertoires in COVID-19. The protocol was immunoSEQ multiplex PCR, while the TCRdb copy is restricted to in-frame clones and leaves out a portion. In the table there are about 240,000 clones, around 87% of which are singletons. The material sequenced was peripheral blood. Receptors were obtained from a woman in her 70s with active or convalescent COVID-19.

In this sample, this clone turned up once. V is TRBV15 and J is TRBJ2-7; the match to TRBD2 covers 8 bases. Germline CDR1 reads LNHNV; CDR2 reads YYDKDF (reference sequence). The CDR3 extends over 15 amino acids. Trimming removed 0 bases from V and 1 base from J; junction bases left unmatched: 2. CDR3 nucleotide sequence: TGTGCCACCAGCAGAGAGCGGGGGGCTTCCTACGAGCAGTACTTC. This sequence encodes CATSRERGASYEQYF.

The chain has TRBV5-1 and TRBJ2-1, with 12 bases aligning to TRBD2. Germline trimming cut 0 bases from V and 3 bases from J; bases unmatched to any gene: 7. In germline, CDR1 is SGHRS, CDR2 YFSETQ. This CDR3 has 18 residues. This chain's CDR3 is CASSLAPSGGVSYNEQFF. CDR3 in DNA: TGCGCCAGCAGCTTGGCGCCTAGCGGGGGGGTTAGCTACAATGAGCAGTTCTTC.

The chain joins TRBV19 to TRBJ2-2, with TRBD1 matching over 8 bases. The CDR3 loop spans 14 amino acids. The germline gives CDR1 LNHDA, CDR2 SQIVND (reference sequence). Trimming took 10 bases from V and 5 from J; bases not matched to a gene: 9. The CDR3 loop is CATQTGGRTGELFF. CDR3 sequence (DNA): TGTGCCACCCAAACAGGGGGAAGAACCGGGGAGCTGTTTTTT.

This clone was observed a few times. This chain uses TRBV6-2 or TRBV6-3 with TRBJ1-6; 10 bases line up with TRBD1. Germline-derived CDR1 and CDR2 are MNHEY and SVGEGT. This CDR3 has 14 amino acids. V trimming: 6 bases; J trimming: 11 bases; junction bases outside the gene matches: 7. CDR3 residues: CASSTGTGEPPLHF. CDR3 coding DNA: TGTGCCAGCAGCACCGGGACAGGGGAGCCACCCCTCCACTTT.

The chain links TRBV27 to TRBJ2-7; D is possibly TRBD2 (6 bases). The CDR3 contains 13 residues. The V gene's germline CDR1 is MNHEY and CDR2 SMNVEV (reference sequence). Trimming removed 6 bases at V and 6 bases at J, with 15 bases between. Here the CDR3 DNA reads TGTGCCAGCAGCCGCGGGACCCTCGGCGAGCAGTACTTC. This gives the protein CASSRGTLGEQYF.

On this clone itself: Other DNA sequences from this sample encode an identical CDR3 as well. The chain recombines TRBV24-1 with TRBJ1-5; 8 bases fit TRBD1. J lost 2 bases, V lost 7 bases, and 3 bases had no gene match. CDR3 length: 14 amino acids. Germline-derived CDR1 and CDR2 are KGHDR and SFDVKD. The CDR3 is CATSTGGGNQPQHF. CDR3 nucleotide sequence: TGTGCCACCAGCACAGGGGGAGGCAATCAGCCCCAGCATTTT.

This chain connects TRBV27 to TRBJ1-5, with 10 bases identical to TRBD1. V was clipped by 6 bases and J by 2 bases; unmatched bases: 10. Germline V gene data show CDR1 as MNHEY and CDR2 as SMNVEV (reference sequence). This CDR3 region has 17 residues. The CDR3 region is CASRGDRGPLGNQPQHF. In DNA form, the CDR3 reads TGTGCCAGCAGGGGAGACAGGGGGCCTTTGGGCAATCAGCCCCAGCATTTT.